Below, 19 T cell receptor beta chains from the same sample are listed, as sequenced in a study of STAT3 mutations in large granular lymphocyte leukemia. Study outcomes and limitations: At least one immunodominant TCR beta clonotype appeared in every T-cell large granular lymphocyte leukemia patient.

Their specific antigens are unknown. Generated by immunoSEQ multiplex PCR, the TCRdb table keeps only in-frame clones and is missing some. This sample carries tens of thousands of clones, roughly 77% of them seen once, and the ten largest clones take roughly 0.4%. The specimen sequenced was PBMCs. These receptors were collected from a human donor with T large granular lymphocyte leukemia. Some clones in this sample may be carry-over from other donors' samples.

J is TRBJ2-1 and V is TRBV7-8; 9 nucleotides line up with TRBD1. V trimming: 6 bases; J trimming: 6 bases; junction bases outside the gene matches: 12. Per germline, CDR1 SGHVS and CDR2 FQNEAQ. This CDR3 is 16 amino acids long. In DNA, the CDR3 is TGTGCCAGCAGGTACCCAGGACAGGGGCAGGTCAATGAGCAGTTCTTC. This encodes CASRYPGQGQVNEQFF. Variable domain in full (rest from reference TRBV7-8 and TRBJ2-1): GAGVSQSPRYKVAKRGQDVALRCDPISGHVSLFWYQQALGQGPEFLTYFQNEAQLDKSGLPSDRFFAERPEGSVSTLKIQRTQQEDSAVYLCASRYPGQGQVNEQFFGPGTRLTVL.

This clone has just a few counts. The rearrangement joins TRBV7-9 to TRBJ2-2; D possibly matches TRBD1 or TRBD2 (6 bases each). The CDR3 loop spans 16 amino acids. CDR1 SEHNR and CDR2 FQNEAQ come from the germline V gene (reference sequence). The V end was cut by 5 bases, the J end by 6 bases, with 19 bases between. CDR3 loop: CASSPSGTGASGELFF. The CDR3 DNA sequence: TGTGCCAGCAGCCCCTCCGGGACGGGGGCCTCCGGGGAGCTGTTTTTT.

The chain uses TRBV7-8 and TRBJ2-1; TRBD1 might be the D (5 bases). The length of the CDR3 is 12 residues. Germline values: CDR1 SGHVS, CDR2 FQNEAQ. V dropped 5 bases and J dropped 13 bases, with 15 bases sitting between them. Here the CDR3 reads CASSALQDRQFF. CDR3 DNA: TGTGCCAGCAGCGCATTACAGGATAGACAGTTCTTC. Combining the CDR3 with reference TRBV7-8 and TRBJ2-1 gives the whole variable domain GAGVSQSPRYKVAKRGQDVALRCDPISGHVSLFWYQQALGQGPEFLTYFQNEAQLDKSGLPSDRFFAERPEGSVSTLKIQRTQQEDSAVYLCASSALQDRQFFGPGTRLTVL.

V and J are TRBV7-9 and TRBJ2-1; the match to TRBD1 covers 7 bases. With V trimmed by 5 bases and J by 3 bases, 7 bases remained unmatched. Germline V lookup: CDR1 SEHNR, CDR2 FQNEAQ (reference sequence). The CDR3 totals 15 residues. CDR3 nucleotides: TGTGCCAGCAGCCGACAGGGAGTCGACTACAATGAGCAGTTCTTC. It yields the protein CASSRQGVDYNEQFF.

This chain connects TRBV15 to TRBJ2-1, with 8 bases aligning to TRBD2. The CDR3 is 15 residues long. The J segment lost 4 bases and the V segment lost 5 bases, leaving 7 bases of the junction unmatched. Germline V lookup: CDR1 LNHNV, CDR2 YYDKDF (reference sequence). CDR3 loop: CATSEGLAGYNEQFF. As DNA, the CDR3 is TGTGCCACCAGCGAAGGGCTAGCGGGTTACAATGAGCAGTTCTTC.

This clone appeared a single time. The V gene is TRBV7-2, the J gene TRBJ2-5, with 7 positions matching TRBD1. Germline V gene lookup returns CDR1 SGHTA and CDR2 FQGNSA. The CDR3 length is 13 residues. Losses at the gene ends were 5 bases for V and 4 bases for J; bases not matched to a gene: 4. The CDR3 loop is CASSPNRGETQYF. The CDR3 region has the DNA TGTGCCAGCAGCCCAAACAGGGGAGAGACCCAGTACTTC.

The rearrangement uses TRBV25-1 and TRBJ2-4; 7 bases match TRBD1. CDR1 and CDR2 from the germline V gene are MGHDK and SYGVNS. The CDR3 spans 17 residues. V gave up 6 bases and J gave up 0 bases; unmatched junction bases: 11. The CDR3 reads CASSPGTAPLAKNIQYF. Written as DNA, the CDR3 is TGTGCCAGCAGCCCCGGGACAGCCCCCTTAGCCAAAAACATTCAGTACTTC.

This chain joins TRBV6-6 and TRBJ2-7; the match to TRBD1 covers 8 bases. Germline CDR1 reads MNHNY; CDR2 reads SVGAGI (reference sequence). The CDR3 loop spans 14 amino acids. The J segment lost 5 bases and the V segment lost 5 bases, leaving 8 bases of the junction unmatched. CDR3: CASSRSDRGHEQYF. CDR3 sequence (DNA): TGTGCCAGCAGTCGATCCGACAGGGGCCACGAGCAGTACTTC.

CDR3 sequence reads: CSVEILGDEQFF. The CDR3 DNA sequence: TGCAGCGTTGAAATCTTGGGTGATGAGCAGTTCTTC. The chain is built from TRBV29-1 and TRBJ2-1; D not certain. Germline V lookup: CDR1 SQVTM, CDR2 ANQGSEA. The V end was cut by 2 bases, the J end by 8 bases, with 10 bases between. The CDR3 covers 12 residues.

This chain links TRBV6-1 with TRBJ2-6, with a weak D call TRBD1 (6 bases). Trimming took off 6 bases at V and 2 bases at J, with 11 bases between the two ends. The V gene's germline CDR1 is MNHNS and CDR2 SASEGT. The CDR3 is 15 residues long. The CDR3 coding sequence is TGTGCCAGCAGAACAGGGTCCGCTGGGGCCAACGTCCTGACTTTC. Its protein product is CASRTGSAGANVLTF.

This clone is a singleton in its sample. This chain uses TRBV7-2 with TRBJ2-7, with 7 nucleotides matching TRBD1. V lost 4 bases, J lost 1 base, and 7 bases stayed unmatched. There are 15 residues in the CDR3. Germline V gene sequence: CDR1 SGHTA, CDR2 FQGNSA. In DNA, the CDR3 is TGTGCCAGCAGCTCCGCAGGGGGACCTTCCTACGAGCAGTACTTC. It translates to CASSSAGGPSYEQYF.

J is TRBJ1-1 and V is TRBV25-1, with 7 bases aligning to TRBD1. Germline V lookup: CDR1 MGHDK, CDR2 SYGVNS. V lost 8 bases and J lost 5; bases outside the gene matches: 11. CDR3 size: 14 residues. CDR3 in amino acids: CASQGGFFGTEAFF. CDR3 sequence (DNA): TGTGCCAGCCAGGGGGGATTCTTCGGGACTGAAGCTTTCTTT.

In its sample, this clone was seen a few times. The chain's CDR3 is CASSFLGGGRAYTF. The CDR3 DNA reads as TGTGCCAGCAGTTTCCTCGGCGGGGGCAGGGCGTACACCTTC. The V gene is TRBV27, the J gene TRBJ1-2; D possibly corresponds to TRBD1 (6 bases). CDR1 and CDR2 from the germline V gene are MNHEY and SMNVEV (reference sequence). This CDR3 comprises 14 residues. Trimming left V 3 bases short and J 11 bases short, with 19 bases between.

CDR3 sequence: CASSSSAGGNSNQPQHF. Here the CDR3 DNA reads TGTGCCAGCAGCTCAAGCGCAGGTGGGAATAGCAATCAGCCCCAGCATTTT. The chain links TRBV7-2 to TRBJ1-5, with unresolved D. The germline V and J ends were trimmed by 4 bases and 0 bases, with 16 bases remaining between them. Germline V gives CDR1 SGHTA, CDR2 FQGNSA. This CDR3 spans 17 amino acids.

The CDR3 coding sequence is TGCGCCAGCAGCCAAGACTTAGCGGGGGCCCGACGGGGCGAGCAGTACTTC. Its translation: CASSQDLAGARRGEQYF. The rearrangement joins TRBV4-3 to TRBJ2-7; 9 bases map to TRBD2. The CDR3 sequence is 17 residues long. CDR1 is LGHNA and CDR2 is YSLEER in the germline V gene. With 0 bases clipped from V and 6 bases from J, the junction kept 12 bases outside the gene matches.

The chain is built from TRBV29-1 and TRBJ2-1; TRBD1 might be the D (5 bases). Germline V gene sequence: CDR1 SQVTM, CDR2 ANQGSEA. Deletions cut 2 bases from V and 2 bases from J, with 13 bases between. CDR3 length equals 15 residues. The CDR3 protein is CSVESIQGAYNEQFF. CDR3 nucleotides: TGCAGCGTTGAATCCATCCAGGGTGCCTACAATGAGCAGTTCTTC.

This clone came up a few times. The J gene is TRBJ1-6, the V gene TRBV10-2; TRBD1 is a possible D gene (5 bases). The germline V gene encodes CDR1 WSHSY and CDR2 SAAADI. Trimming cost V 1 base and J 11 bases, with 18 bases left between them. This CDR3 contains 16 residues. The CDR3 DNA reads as TGCGCCAGCAGTGAGTTTCTGGCGACGGGGGTGGCACCCCTCCACTTT. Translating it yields CASSEFLATGVAPLHF.

The CDR3 is CASSLSHPVGGSPLHF. In DNA, the CDR3 is TGTGCCAGCAGTTTATCCCATCCGGTAGGAGGTTCACCCCTCCACTTT. The J gene is TRBJ1-6, the V gene TRBV27; no definite D call. This CDR3 is 16 amino acids long. CDR1 and CDR2 (germline): MNHEY, SMNVEV (reference sequence). The V and J ends lost 0 bases and 9 bases respectively, with 15 bases between them.

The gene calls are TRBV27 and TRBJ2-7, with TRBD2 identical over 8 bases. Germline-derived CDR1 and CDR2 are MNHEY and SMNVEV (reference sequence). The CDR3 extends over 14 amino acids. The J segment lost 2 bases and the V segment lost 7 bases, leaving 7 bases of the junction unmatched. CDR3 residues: CASTPREGPYEQYF. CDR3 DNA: TGTGCCAGCACCCCCCGGGAGGGGCCCTACGAGCAGTACTTC.